This entry is about one T cell receptor (beta chain). Its antigen is currently unknown. The primer mix had 60 Vbeta and 13 Jbeta primers. Here immunoSEQ multiplex PCR was the method, and the copy in TCRdb shows in-frame clones only, minus some. There are 70,000 to 100,000 clones in the sample; about 80% occur only once, and 32% lies in the top ten. This sample is drawn from a study of cytomegalovirus exposure and HLA in healthy donors. Regarding the study as a whole: Among TCR beta chains of equal frequency, HLA-associated ones were more clonally expanded in a later analysis. Associated with cytomegalovirus, according to the listing, were around 160 TCR beta chains.

The CDR3 has 17 residues. V was clipped by 3 bases and J by 6 bases; unmatched bases: 6. Germline V gene sequence: CDR1 SGHTA, CDR2 FQGTGA. The chain uses TRBV7-3 and TRBJ2-3; TRBD2 matches 16 bases. The sample was PBMCs. The TCR originated in a man aged 50 to 59 in good health and CMV-seropositive. DNA for the CDR3: TGTGCCAGCAGCTTCGCGACGGGACTAGCGGGGGGGGATACGCAGTATTTT. It is translated as CASSFATGLAGGDTQYF.